This TCR beta chain was observed in a study of CD8+ T cells in alopecia areata (dated by TCRdb to 2016 to 2019). For context, the study as a whole: Treated patients were enrolled in an open-label pilot trial of oral tofacitinib at 5 to 10 mg twice daily for moderate-to-severe alopecia areata. Patients stayed on tofacitinib for 6 to 18 months and then had 6 months of follow-up off drug so that delayed response and recurrence could be assessed. For the treated patients, the SALT score, which quantifies what percentage of scalp surface area is affected, served as the measure of disease severity. The study used high-throughput TCRbeta sequencing to examine T cell clonal expansion in alopecia areata, in both the C3H/HeJ mouse model and human patients. On the human side, TCRbeta sequencing was run on scalp tissue and on sorted CD4+ and CD8+ peripheral blood T cells from healthy controls and from alopecia areata patients with either patchy or totalis/universalis disease. Patients on tofacitinib were biopsied at baseline and after 4 and 24 weeks of treatment, and several of the patients also had a later scalp biopsy. Scalp clonality was compared across normal scalp (n=4), patchy alopecia areata scalp (n=8), and alopecia totalis/universalis scalp (n=8). RNA was obtained with the PAXgene miRNA kit for fixed scalp, the miRNeasy kit for PBMCs, and the RNeasy kit for mouse skin. immunoSEQ multiplex PCR using 35 Vbeta forward primers and 13 Jbeta reverse primers was used to amplify TCRbeta CDR3 regions. Overall study outcomes, separate from this receptor: TCR sequences shared between patients were less clear than in mice, possibly partly because of HLA diversity in the patient population. Because the treated cohort was small and included a single nonresponder, larger studies are needed to assess links between baseline CD8+ expansion and response. Tofacitinib significantly lowered scalp clonality and the number of expanded CD8+ clones among the top 100 scalp clones. Resident alphabeta T cells in normal human skin are also sequenced, complicating scalp TCR repertoire analysis, unlike mouse skin dominated by gammadelta T cells. Compared with normal scalp, lesional scalp, particularly in alopecia totalis/universalis, had higher clonality and more expanded CD8+ clones, which suggests antigenic drive. Many expanded lesional clones persisted in scalp and blood during tofacitinib treatment, which may partly explain relapse after stopping treatment.

This specimen's time point label, interpreted: about 25 weeks on oral tofacitinib. What this sample's treatment or condition label stands for: oral pan-JAK inhibitor, 5-10 mg twice daily. Lesional scalp punch biopsies and peripheral blood were obtained from alopecia areata patients. PBMCs were isolated by density centrifugation and stained for CD3, CD4 and CD8, after which CD4+ and CD8+ T cells were sorted on a FACSAria. Receptor libraries were prepared by the immunoSEQ multiplex PCR assay. To provide template for TCR sequencing, every sample had RNA extracted and reverse transcribed into cDNA. First-strand cDNA was synthesized using SuperScript III with a 2:1 mix of oligo-dT and random hexamers. Amplification bias was assessed with a synthetic immune receptor repertoire, and residual bias was removed computationally. Processing in the source paper ran as follows. Raw reads were preprocessed to remove errors, and CDR3 was defined by IMGT conventions from the conserved cysteine to phenylalanine. To get clonality, Shannon entropy was normalized by log2 of the number of productive unique TCRs and the result was subtracted from 1. Scalp TCRbeta sequences were cross-referenced with sorted blood CD4 and CD8 repertoires so that the CD4 or CD8 identity of scalp clones could be inferred. TCRdb stores this immuneACCESS table with in-frame sequences only. Part of the clones is absent; in the studies checked, under half of the shortfall reflects unresolved V genes, and no reason is known for the rest. The V and J calls and the clone size are those of that table, but D and trimming were determined from the DNA. The sample has 170,000 or so clones on record, approximately 55% of them singletons. In total, the top ten clones hold about 10% of the sample.

Note on this clone: No antigen is known for it. No much larger clonotype is one base removed from it; base qualities were not supplied.

Taken from the germline V gene, the CDR1 and CDR2 loops are MGHDK and SYGVNS. The junction shows trimming of 6 bases on V and 7 bases on J, plus 13 bases between the germline ends. Including the terminal cysteine and phenylalanine, the CDR3 comprises 12 residues. Here the CDR3 DNA is all that survives: 36 bases in frame from base 1. Specimen: CD8+ T cells sorted from blood, collected at week 24, from a patient treated with tofacitinib. This TCR came from a human donor with alopecia areata. The chain is encoded by TRBV25-1 joined to TRBJ2-7; TRBD2 could be the D gene, as 7 bases match. DNA sequence: TGTGCCAGCAGGAGGGGGGGAGGTGAGCAGTACTTC. Its protein is CASRRGGGEQYF.